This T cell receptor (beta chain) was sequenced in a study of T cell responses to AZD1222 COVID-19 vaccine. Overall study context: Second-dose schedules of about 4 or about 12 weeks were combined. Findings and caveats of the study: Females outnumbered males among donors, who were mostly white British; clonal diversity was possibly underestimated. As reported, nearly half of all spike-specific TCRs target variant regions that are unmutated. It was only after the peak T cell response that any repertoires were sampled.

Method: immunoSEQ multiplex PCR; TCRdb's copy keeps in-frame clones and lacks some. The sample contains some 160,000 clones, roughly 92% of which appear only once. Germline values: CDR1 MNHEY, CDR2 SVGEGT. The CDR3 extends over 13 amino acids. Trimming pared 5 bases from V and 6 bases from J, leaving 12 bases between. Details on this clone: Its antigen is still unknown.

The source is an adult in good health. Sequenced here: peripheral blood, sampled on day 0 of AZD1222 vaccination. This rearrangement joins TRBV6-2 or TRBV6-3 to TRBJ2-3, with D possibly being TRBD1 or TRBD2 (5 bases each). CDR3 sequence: CASSRDHTDTQYF. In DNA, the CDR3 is TGTGCCAGCAGTCGGGACCACACCGATACGCAGTATTTT.